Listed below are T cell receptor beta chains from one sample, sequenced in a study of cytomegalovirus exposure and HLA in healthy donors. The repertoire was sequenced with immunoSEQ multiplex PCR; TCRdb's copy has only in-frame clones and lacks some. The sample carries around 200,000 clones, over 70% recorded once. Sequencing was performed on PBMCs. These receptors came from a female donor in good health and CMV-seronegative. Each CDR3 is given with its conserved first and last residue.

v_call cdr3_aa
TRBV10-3 CAISVEYYGYTF
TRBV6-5 CASSTVLDRTTEAFF
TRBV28 CASSSGDRPYEQYF
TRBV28 CASNGESVWSNTGELFF
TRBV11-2 CASSRQPGQGTDGYTF
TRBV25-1 CASRQAANEKLFF
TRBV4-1 CASSQELNTQYF
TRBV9 CASSSGTSGTPNF
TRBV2 CASVYRQGNTIYF
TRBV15 CATSRAPGTSSYNEQFF
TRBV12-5 CASGATHLGRNTEAFF
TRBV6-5 CASSYSGTGGSYEQYF
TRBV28 CASSPQGGLNEKLFF
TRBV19 CASSTRPFDRESRNSNQPQHF
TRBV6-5 CASRSGTSNQPQHF
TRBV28 CASSRLGTGNTEAFF
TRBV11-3 CASSLVLGANVLTF
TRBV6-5 CASSYGNENTEAFF
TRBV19 CASSQQMNTEAFF
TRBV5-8 CASSLEGPAPNSPLHF
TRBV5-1 CASRSGQGGTDTQYF
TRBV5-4 CASSPSGVSSYEQYF
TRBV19 CASSWGGDGDTQYF
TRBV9 CASSVAPTGKGTDTQYF
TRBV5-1 CASSLSQGRIVEAFF
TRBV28 CASSFRNSPLHF
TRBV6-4 CASSEGASGNTIYF
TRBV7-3 CASSLYYNEQFF
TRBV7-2 CASSSSGTGYEQYF
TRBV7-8 CASSLGIRQVANYGYTF
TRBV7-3 CASSPGLAGRGDEQFF
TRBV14 CASSQEWAGAAYGYTF
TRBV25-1 CASSDYRGRYNEQFF
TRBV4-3 CASSQGDRDYGYTF
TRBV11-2 CASSSGLEETQYF
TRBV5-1 CASSPGAGGEKLFF
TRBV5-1 CASSPGQASNQPQHF
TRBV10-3 CAISEQDSDQPQHF
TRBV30 CAWSVQGNQPQHF
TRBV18 CASSPDLPRTGFNEQYF
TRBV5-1 CASSLDSYGYTF
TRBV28 CASSLVFSGTSTDTQYF
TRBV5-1 CASSPDTSYEQYF
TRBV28 CASSLRQTYEQYF
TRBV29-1 CSVAGQGVHTQYF
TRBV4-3 CASSQRGPGDSPLHF
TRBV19 CASSPQPGGGHEQYF
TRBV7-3 CASSYSGGSSYEQYF
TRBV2 CASRTTGRNEKLFF
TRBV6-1 CAGGRDRGPYEQFF
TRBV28 CASSPGGRTEAFF
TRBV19 CASSPGFNSPLHF
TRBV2 CASSELGRVDPGELFF